This T cell receptor (beta chain) was obtained from a study of monozygotic twins with inflammatory bowel disease. CDR3 size: 13 residues. Germline lookup yields CDR1 MNHEY and CDR2 SMNVEV (reference sequence). In preparing each TCR library, 3,500 to 4,500 ng of total RNA was used. TCRdb re-analyzed the 5' RACE reads; it lists each CDR3 protein once, without DNA. Its table lists roughly 150,000 distinct CDR3 sequences. The clonotype originates from a human donor with ulcerative colitis or Crohn's disease, or a healthy co-twin of an affected twin (not recorded which). Sequenced material: blood. This chain joins TRBV27 and TRBJ2-7; no DNA is available, so the TRBD2 call from TCRdb remains unchecked. The CDR3 region is CASSSGGAYEQYF.